The T cell receptor (beta chain) under discussion was sequenced for a study of beta chain features in type 1 diabetes. The whole isolated RNA underwent reverse transcription, so sequencing captured expressed TCRB transcripts. For naive, central memory and regulatory T cell samples, reads averaged around 3.8 million. Assay: immunoSEQ multiplex PCR; the TCRdb copy retains only in-frame clones and omits some. This table holds under 400,000 clones, 12% to 15% found once. The CDR3 runs 14 residues. The germline V gene encodes CDR1 SGHNT and CDR2 YENEEA. V lost 3 bases, J lost 0 bases, and 2 bases stayed unmatched. Sorted populations all exceeded 95% purity. This clone was counted once.

The material sequenced was central memory CD4+ T cells from blood. This clonotype was sampled from a man aged 25-45 years in good health. The rearrangement links TRBV11-3 to TRBJ2-7; 7 bases line up with TRBD1. CDR3 bases: TGTGCCAGCAGCTTGGGGACAGCCTCCTACGAGCAGTACTTC. Amino acid sequence: CASSLGTASYEQYF.